This T cell receptor beta chain was recorded in a study of blood T cell repertoires in COVID-19. The count of this clone is one. V lost 6 bases, J lost 10 bases, and 8 bases stayed unmatched. CDR3 length equals 13 residues. Germline CDR1 SGHDN, CDR2 FVKESK. Profiled with immunoSEQ multiplex PCR; TCRdb holds only in-frame clones, not every one. The table records roughly 80,000 clones, about four fifths of them present only once. The origin of this receptor is an elderly man with acute or convalescent COVID-19. The gene calls are TRBV14 and TRBJ2-1; 8 nucleotides match TRBD2. The sequenced sample was peripheral blood. The CDR3 nucleotides read TGTGCCAGCAGTCTCTCCCAGCGGGGGGAGCAGTTCTTC. Translated, it gives CASSLSQRGEQFF.